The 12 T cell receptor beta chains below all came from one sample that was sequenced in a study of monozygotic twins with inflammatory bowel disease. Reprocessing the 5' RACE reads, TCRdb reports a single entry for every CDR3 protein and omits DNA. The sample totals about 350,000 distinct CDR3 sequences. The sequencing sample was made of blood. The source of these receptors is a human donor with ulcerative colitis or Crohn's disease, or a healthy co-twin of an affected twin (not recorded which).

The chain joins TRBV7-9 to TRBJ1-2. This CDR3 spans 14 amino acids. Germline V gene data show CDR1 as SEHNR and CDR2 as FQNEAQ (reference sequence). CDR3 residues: CASSRDGSNYGYTF.

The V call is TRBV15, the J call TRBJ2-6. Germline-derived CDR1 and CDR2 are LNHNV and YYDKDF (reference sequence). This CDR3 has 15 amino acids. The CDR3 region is CATSLKDSGANVLTF.

The CDR3 loop reads CASSDRLEQYF. The V gene is TRBV7-2, the J gene TRBJ2-7; checking the TCRdb D call of TRBD1 is not possible without DNA. CDR3 length: 11 amino acids. The V gene's germline CDR1 is SGHTA and CDR2 FQGNSA.

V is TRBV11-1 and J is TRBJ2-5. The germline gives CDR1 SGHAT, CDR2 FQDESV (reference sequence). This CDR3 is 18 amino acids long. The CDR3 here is CASSLELAETIIQETQYF.

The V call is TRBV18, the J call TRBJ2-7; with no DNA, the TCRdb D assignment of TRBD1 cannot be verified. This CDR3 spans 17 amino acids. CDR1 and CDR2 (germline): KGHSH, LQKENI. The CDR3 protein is CASSPLPFSPLLHEQYF.

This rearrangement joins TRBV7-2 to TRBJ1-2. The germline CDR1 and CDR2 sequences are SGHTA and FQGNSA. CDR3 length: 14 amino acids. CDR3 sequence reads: CASSLSSGGLGYTF. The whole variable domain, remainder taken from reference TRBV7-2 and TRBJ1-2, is GAGVSQSPSNKVTEKGKDVELRCDPISGHTALYWYRQSLGQGLEFLIYFQGNSAPDKSGLPSDRFSAERTGGSVSTLTIQRTQQEDSAVYLCASSLSSGGLGYTFGSGTRLTVV.

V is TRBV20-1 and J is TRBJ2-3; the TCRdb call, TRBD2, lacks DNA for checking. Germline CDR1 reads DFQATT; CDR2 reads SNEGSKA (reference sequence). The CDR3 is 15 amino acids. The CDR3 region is CSAVTRRWATDTQYF.

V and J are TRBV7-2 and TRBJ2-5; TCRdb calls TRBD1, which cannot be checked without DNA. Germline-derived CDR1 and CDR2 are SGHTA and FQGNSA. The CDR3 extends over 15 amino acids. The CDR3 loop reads CASSLLLAPRETQYF.

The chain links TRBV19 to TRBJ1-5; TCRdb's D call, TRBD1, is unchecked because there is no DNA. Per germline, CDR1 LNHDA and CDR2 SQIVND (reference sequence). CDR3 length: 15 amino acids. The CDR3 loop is CASSRQGASNQPQHF. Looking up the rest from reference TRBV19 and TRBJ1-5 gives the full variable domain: DGGITQSPKYLFRKEGQNVTLSCEQNLNHDAMYWYRQDPGQGLRLIYYSQIVNDFQKGDIAEGYSVSREKKESFPLTVTSAQKNPTAFYLCASSRQGASNQPQHFGDGTRLSIL.

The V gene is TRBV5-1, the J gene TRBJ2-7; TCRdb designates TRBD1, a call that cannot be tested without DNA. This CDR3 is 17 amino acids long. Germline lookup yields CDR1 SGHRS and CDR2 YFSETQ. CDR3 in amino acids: CASSSGQFQGSSYEQYF. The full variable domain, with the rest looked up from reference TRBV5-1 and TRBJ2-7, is KAGVTQTPRYLIKTRGQQVTLSCSPISGHRSVSWYQQTPGQGLQFLFEYFSETQRNKGNFPGRFSGRQFSNSRSEMNVSTLELGDSALYLCASSSGQFQGSSYEQYFGPGTRLTVT.

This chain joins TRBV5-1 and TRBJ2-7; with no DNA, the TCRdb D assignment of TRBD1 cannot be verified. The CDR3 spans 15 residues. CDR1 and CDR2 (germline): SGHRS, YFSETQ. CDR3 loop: CASSLGQGRPYEQYF.

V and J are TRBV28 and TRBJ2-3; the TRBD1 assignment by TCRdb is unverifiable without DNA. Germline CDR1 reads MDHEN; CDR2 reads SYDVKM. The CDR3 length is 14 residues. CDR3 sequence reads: CASSRDRGADTQYF.